The 20 T cell receptor beta chains presented below share a single source sample, sequenced in a study of control samples from healthy donors and cancer patients. Profiling relied on immunoSEQ multiplex PCR, and the TCRdb table lists in-frame clones only, not all of them. The data contain 150,000 to 170,000 clones, approximately 94% of them singletons. The sequencing sample was made of blood. These receptor sequences come from a man in his forties in good health.

This clone is a singleton in its sample. The chain recombines TRBV27 with TRBJ2-3, with TRBD2 matching over 10 bases. CDR3 length: 18 amino acids. Trimming cost V 5 bases and J 2 bases; bases outside gene matches: 13. Germline values: CDR1 MNHEY, CDR2 SMNVEV (reference sequence). The CDR3, as DNA: TGTGCCAGCAGTCCGCGGGGGGCGGGACTAGCGCTCACAGATACGCAGTATTTT. Translation: CASSPRGAGLALTDTQYF.

This chain links TRBV18 with TRBJ1-1; maybe TRBD1 (6 bases). The V gene lost 2 bases and the J gene lost 4 bases, with 14 bases spanning the gap. The CDR3 extends over 15 amino acids. Germline V gene sequence: CDR1 KGHSH, CDR2 LQKENI. In DNA, the CDR3 is TGTGCCAGCTCACCAGGGGGGGGCGGTCGCACTGAAGCTTTCTTT. Translation gives CASSPGGGGRTEAFF. The full variable domain, its missing parts supplied by reference TRBV18 and TRBJ1-1, is NAGVMQNPRHLVRRRGQEARLRCSPMKGHSHVYWYRQLPEEGLKFMVYLQKENIIDESGMPKERFSAEFPKEGPSILRIQQVVRGDSAAYFCASSPGGGGRTEAFFGQGTRLTVV.

About this clone: The conserved closing phenylalanine or tryptophan is absent in this CDR3, likely reflecting a read error. It is unclear where the CDR3 begins or ends on the DNA, so no DNA is shown, and the CDR3 is as TCRdb lists it. CDR3 region: CASRGTRQLDIL. The V gene is TRBV6-5, the J gene TRBJ1-1. Germline CDR1 is MNHEY and CDR2 is SVGAGI. The CDR3 spans 12 amino acids, including both terminal residues.

This chain connects TRBV27 to TRBJ2-7; possibly TRBD2 for D (6 bases). Germline V CDR1 and CDR2: MNHEY, SMNVEV (reference sequence). The CDR3 runs to 11 residues. The V end was cut by 8 bases, the J end by 5 bases, with 10 bases between. The CDR3 region is CASRGLHEQYF. The CDR3 DNA is TGTGCCAGCCGGGGGTTACACGAGCAGTACTTC.

The CDR3 DNA sequence: TGTTCGACCCCCGGGATCTCGGTGTCACCCCTCCACTTT. Its translation is CSTPGISVSPLHF. The chain joins TRBV21-1 to TRBJ1-6. TRBV21-1 counts as a pseudogene. The CDR3 runs 13 residues.

A single count supports this clone. The chain has TRBV21-1 and TRBJ1-1; the table's D call, TRBD1, was not checked against the DNA. TRBV21-1 is a pseudogene segment. The CDR3 length is 13 residues. The CDR3 DNA sequence: TGTGCCAGCAGCAGACGAAAGGGGACTGAAGCTTTCTTT. Protein product: CASSRRKGTEAFF.

V is TRBV19 and J is TRBJ1-6; 11 nucleotides agree with TRBD1. Germline V gives CDR1 LNHDA, CDR2 SQIVND (reference sequence). The V segment lost 7 bases and the J segment 8 bases; nucleotides outside the gene matches: 7. The length of the CDR3 is 15 residues. CDR3 region: CASTDWGQGDSPLHF. CDR3 bases: TGTGCCAGTACCGACTGGGGACAGGGGGATTCACCCCTCCACTTT.

V usage is TRBV24-1 and J usage is TRBJ2-2; D perhaps matches TRBD1 (5 bases). V was shortened by 5 bases and J by 5 bases, with 11 bases between the two germline ends. This CDR3 contains 14 residues. Germline V gives CDR1 KGHDR, CDR2 SFDVKD. The CDR3 sequence is CATSAGSRTGELFF. CDR3 nucleotides: TGTGCCACCAGTGCAGGGTCCCGAACCGGGGAGCTGTTTTTT.

CDR3 sequence reads: CASSQDYRYPNTEAFF. The CDR3 DNA sequence: TGCGCCAGCAGCCAAGATTATAGGTACCCGAACACTGAAGCTTTCTTT. The chain employs TRBV4-3 and TRBJ1-1; D ambiguous. CDR1 LGHNA and CDR2 YSLEER come from the germline V gene. This CDR3 is 16 amino acids long. V was shortened by 0 bases and J by 1 base, with 12 bases between the two germline ends.

The chain uses TRBV7-9 and TRBJ1-6; 10 bases match TRBD1. The trim removed 7 bases at V and 0 bases at J, leaving 6 bases unmatched. The germline CDR1 and CDR2 sequences are SEHNR and FQNEAQ (reference sequence). CDR3 length: 17 residues. The CDR3 spells CASTGGQGVSYNSPLHF. The DNA of the CDR3 is TGTGCCAGCACGGGCGGACAGGGGGTCTCCTATAATTCACCCCTCCACTTT. Drawing the rest from reference TRBV7-9 and TRBJ1-6, the complete variable domain is DTGVSQNPRHKITKRGQNVTFRCDPISEHNRLYWYRQTLGQGPEFLTYFQNEAQLEKSRLLSDRFSAERPKGSFSTLEIQRTEQGDSAMYLCASTGGQGVSYNSPLHFGNGTRLTVT.

As concerns this clone: The junction shows a germline mismatch at one end, possibly a read error. This chain uses TRBV30 with TRBJ2-6, with D hard to call. Per germline, CDR1 GTSNPN and CDR2 SVGIG (reference sequence). This CDR3 has 12 amino acids. CDR3 in DNA: TGTGCCTGGAGTTCTGGGGTCAACGTCCTGACTTTC. It codes for CAWSSGVNVLTF.

The genes are TRBV27 and TRBJ2-3; TRBD2 agrees at 11 bases. There are 16 residues in the CDR3. V dropped 1 base and J dropped 4; count of bases not matched to a gene: 4. CDR1 and CDR2 (germline): MNHEY, SMNVEV (reference sequence). The CDR3 here is CASSLFFSGGADTQYF. The CDR3 DNA reads as TGTGCCAGCAGTTTATTTTTTAGCGGGGGGGCAGATACGCAGTATTTT.

The J gene is TRBJ1-5, the V gene TRBV27; TRBD1 matches at 7 bases. The ends lost 5 bases at V and 2 bases at J; junction bases unmatched: 3. The CDR3 runs to 14 residues. Germline assignment: CDR1 MNHEY and CDR2 SMNVEV (reference sequence). For the CDR3, the DNA is TGTGCCAGCAGTCCGGGGACAGGCAATCAGCCCCAGCATTTT. Translated, it gives CASSPGTGNQPQHF.

The table lists this clone with a count of one. The chain has TRBV13 and TRBJ2-1; 10 bases line up with TRBD1. Germline V gene data show CDR1 as PRHDT and CDR2 as FYEKMQ (reference sequence). The CDR3 covers 19 residues. The V segment lost 5 bases and the J segment 7 bases; nucleotides outside the gene matches: 20. CDR3: CASSDPLTYGTGVINEQFF. CDR3 nucleotides: TGTGCCAGCAGCGACCCCCTGACTTACGGGACAGGGGTAATTAATGAGCAGTTCTTC.

V usage is TRBV2 and J usage is TRBJ1-1; unclear D gene. The CDR3 sequence is 13 residues long. Germline values: CDR1 SNHLY, CDR2 FYNNEI. V dropped 4 bases and J dropped 5 bases, with 11 bases sitting between them. The CDR3 sequence is CASSVLVETEAFF. In DNA, the CDR3 is TGTGCCAGCAGTGTACTCGTGGAAACTGAAGCTTTCTTT.

The chain is built from TRBV30 and TRBJ2-1; D may be TRBD1 (5 bases). Germline loops: CDR1 GTSNPN, CDR2 SVGIG (reference sequence). V shed 1 base and J shed 0 bases, with 13 bases lying between them. The CDR3 length is 16 residues. As DNA, the CDR3 is TGTGCCTGGAGTGGTGAAAAGGGGCTCTCCTACAATGAGCAGTTCTTC. Translation gives CAWSGEKGLSYNEQFF.

The rearrangement links TRBV5-4 to TRBJ1-1, with D unclear. V lost 4 bases, J lost 1 base, and 14 bases lay in between. There are 15 residues in the CDR3. Per the germline V gene, CDR1 is SGHNT and CDR2 is YYREEE (reference sequence). CDR3 DNA sequence: TGTGCCAGCAGCACCCGGACTGCATGGAACACTGAAGCTTTCTTT. Its protein product is CASSTRTAWNTEAFF.

The chain is built from TRBV5-6 and TRBJ1-1; D is undetermined. Germline V gene lookup returns CDR1 SGHDT and CDR2 YYEEEE. The CDR3 has 14 amino acids. V was cut by 0 bases and J by 6 bases, with 12 bases left in between. CDR3 bases: TGTGCCAGCAGCTTGGTGCGGGGAAGGGCTGAAGCTTTCTTT. Translation: CASSLVRGRAEAFF.

V and J are TRBV3-1 (or the pseudogene TRBV3-2) and TRBJ2-4, with a possible D match to TRBD1 (5 bases). Between the trimmed V and J ends, which lost 2 bases and 0 bases, there was a span of 5 bases. CDR3 length equals 14 residues. CDR1 and CDR2 (germline): LGHDT, YNNKEL (reference sequence). The CDR3 DNA reads as TGTGCCAGCAGCCAAAGGGGAGCCAAAAACATTCAGTACTTC. This encodes CASSQRGAKNIQYF.

The chain joins TRBV4-3 to TRBJ1-2; D is possibly TRBD1 (5 bases). V dropped 1 base and J dropped 5 bases, with 11 bases sitting between them. CDR3 length: 14 residues. The germline V gene encodes CDR1 LGHNA and CDR2 YSLEER. In DNA, the CDR3 is TGCGCCAGCAGCCAAGTATCGACAGCTTATGGCTACACCTTC. Its translation is CASSQVSTAYGYTF.